Shown below are 16 T cell receptor beta chains from a single sample sequenced in a study of control samples from healthy donors and cancer patients. The data were produced by immunoSEQ multiplex PCR, yet TCRdb's version contains in-frame clones alone and is incomplete. The sample records roughly 140,000 clones, roughly 89% being singletons. Input material: blood. The receptor set was obtained from a young man in good health.

The rearrangement joins TRBV5-1 to TRBJ2-1; TRBD2 agrees at 15 bases. Germline CDR1 SGHRS, CDR2 YFSETQ. V dropped 2 bases and J dropped 10; count of bases not matched to a gene: 7. This CDR3 comprises 16 residues. The CDR3 is CASSFGTSGRSGEQFF. Written as DNA, the CDR3 is TGCGCCAGCAGCTTCGGGACTAGCGGGAGGTCAGGGGAGCAGTTCTTC.

The gene calls are TRBV18 and TRBJ2-1, with 10 bases lining up with TRBD2. Germline lookup yields CDR1 KGHSH and CDR2 LQKENI. The J segment lost 3 bases and the V segment lost 3 bases, leaving 5 bases of the junction unmatched. The CDR3 runs to 16 residues. The CDR3 sequence is CASSPGLADFYNEQFF. The CDR3 DNA reads TGTGCCAGCTCACCCGGACTAGCGGATTTCTACAATGAGCAGTTCTTC. Using reference TRBV18 and TRBJ2-1 for the parts outside the CDR3, the full variable domain is NAGVMQNPRHLVRRRGQEARLRCSPMKGHSHVYWYRQLPEEGLKFMVYLQKENIIDESGMPKERFSAEFPKEGPSILRIQQVVRGDSAAYFCASSPGLADFYNEQFFGPGTRLTVL.

The chain combines TRBV10-3 with TRBJ2-5; possibly TRBD1 for D (6 bases). Germline V gene lookup returns CDR1 ENHRY and CDR2 SYGVKD. CDR3 size: 12 residues. V lost 3 bases and J 4 bases, leaving 6 bases between the germline ends. This CDR3 is CAISEGGETQYF. The CDR3 DNA sequence: TGTGCCATCAGTGAAGGGGGAGAGACCCAGTACTTC.

The rearrangement uses TRBV29-1 and TRBJ1-1, with TRBD1 as a possible D gene (6 bases). The CDR3 runs 13 residues. V shed 7 bases and J shed 0 bases, with 12 bases lying between them. Germline V gives CDR1 SQVTM, CDR2 ANQGSEA. CDR3 protein: CSAVGALNTEAFF. In nucleotides, the CDR3 is TGCAGCGCGGTGGGGGCCTTGAACACTGAAGCTTTCTTT.

This clone is large in the sample. This chain joins TRBV11-3 and TRBJ2-2; 7 bases align to TRBD1. The ends lost 2 bases at V and 5 bases at J; junction bases unmatched: 5. CDR1 is SGHNT, CDR2 YENEEA, per germline. This CDR3 contains 15 residues. CDR3 sequence (DNA): TGTGCCAGCAGCTTACTGACAGGGCGGACCGGGGAGCTGTTTTTT. Protein: CASSLLTGRTGELFF. The variable domain in full, with the rest retrieved from reference TRBV11-3 and TRBJ2-2, is EAGVVQSPRYKIIEKKQPVAFWCNPISGHNTLYWYLQNLGQGPELLIRYENEEAVDDSQLPKDRFSAERLKGVDSTLKIQPAELGDSAVYLCASSLLTGRTGELFFGEGSRLTVL.

This clone was counted between two and nine times. This chain links TRBV5-5 with TRBJ1-2; no firm D call. Per the germline V gene, CDR1 is SGHKS and CDR2 is YYEKEE (reference sequence). This CDR3 contains 14 residues. Trimming stripped 1 base from V and 0 bases from J, with 7 bases between. CDR3 residues: CASSLTEANYGYTF. CDR3 coding DNA: TGTGCCAGCAGCTTGACGGAGGCTAACTATGGCTACACCTTC.

The chain uses TRBV5-4 and TRBJ1-6; TRBD1 aligns across 10 bases. There are 15 residues in the CDR3. Germline V gives CDR1 SGHNT, CDR2 YYREEE (reference sequence). Unmatched junction bases numbered 5, after V lost 4 bases and J lost 7 bases. In DNA, the CDR3 is TGTGCCAGCAGCCCACGACAGGGGGCGAATTCACCCCTCCACTTT. This sequence encodes CASSPRQGANSPLHF.

The chain employs TRBV19 and TRBJ2-7; the D gene is possibly TRBD2 (6 bases). Germline CDR1 LNHDA, CDR2 SQIVND (reference sequence). CDR3 length: 18 amino acids. V was pared by 3 bases and J by 3 bases, with 24 bases between. The CDR3 sequence is CASSIKTDIGGGGYEQYF. CDR3 bases: TGTGCCAGTAGTATCAAAACGGATATCGGGGGTGGAGGCTACGAGCAGTACTTC.

CDR3 nucleotides: TGTGCCAGCACCTTTGAGGACGGCTCTGGAAACACCATATATTTT. This translates into CASTFEDGSGNTIYF. The chain couples TRBV5-6 to TRBJ1-3; D not resolved. Germline V gene lookup returns CDR1 SGHDT and CDR2 YYEEEE. CDR3 size: 15 residues. V lost 6 bases to trimming and J lost 0 bases, with 13 bases between them.

The chain is built from TRBV27 and TRBJ2-7; 7 bases align to TRBD1. J gave up 1 base and V 5 bases, and 5 bases lay outside the gene matches. Germline CDR1 reads MNHEY; CDR2 reads SMNVEV (reference sequence). The CDR3 sequence is 14 residues long. The CDR3 is CASSRPGQSYEQYF. The DNA of the CDR3 is TGTGCCAGCAGTAGGCCGGGACAGTCCTACGAGCAGTACTTC.

V gene TRBV11-2 combines with J gene TRBJ1-4; D gene ambiguous. Germline CDR1 SGHAT, CDR2 FQNNGV. Trimming stripped 5 bases from V and 3 bases from J, with 7 bases between. The CDR3 consists of 13 residues. The CDR3 DNA follows: TGTGCCAGCAGCCCTCATGCTAATGAAAAACTGTTTTTT. Its protein product is CASSPHANEKLFF.

The CDR3 is CASSPWGALYNEQFF. DNA for the CDR3: TGTGCCAGCAGTCCGTGGGGGGCCCTCTACAATGAGCAGTTCTTC. V is TRBV6-5 and J is TRBJ2-1; perhaps D is TRBD1 or TRBD2 (6 bases each). The CDR3 sequence is 15 residues long. The V gene's germline CDR1 is MNHEY and CDR2 SVGAGI. V lost 5 bases and J 3 bases, leaving 14 bases between the germline ends.

The chain has TRBV5-6 and TRBJ2-1; 13 bases line up with TRBD2. The J segment lost 6 bases and the V segment lost 1 base, leaving 1 base of the junction unmatched. The V gene's germline CDR1 is SGHDT and CDR2 YYEEEE. The CDR3 contains 15 residues. Here the CDR3 DNA reads TGTGCCAGCAGCTTGACTAGCGGGAGGGGCAATGAGCAGTTCTTC. The encoded protein is CASSLTSGRGNEQFF.

The rearrangement joins TRBV7-8 to TRBJ1-2; 7 bases are a match to TRBD1. J gave up 4 bases and V 5 bases, and 7 bases lay outside the gene matches. The CDR3 is 14 amino acids. CDR1 is SGHVS and CDR2 is FQNEAQ in the germline V gene. CDR3 protein: CASSNPGTAYGYTF. The DNA of the CDR3 is TGTGCCAGCAGCAACCCCGGGACAGCCTATGGCTACACCTTC.

The rearrangement links TRBV7-9 to TRBJ2-7, with 11 nucleotides matching TRBD2. Germline V gene sequence: CDR1 SEHNR, CDR2 FQNEAQ (reference sequence). V lost 5 bases, J lost 4 bases, and 13 bases stayed unmatched. The CDR3 length is 17 residues. This chain's CDR3 is CASSASSSGRFAYEQYF. In DNA form, the CDR3 reads TGTGCCAGCAGCGCTTCATCTAGCGGGAGGTTCGCGTACGAGCAGTACTTC.

The rearrangement joins TRBV12-3 or TRBV12-4 to TRBJ2-1; D call uncertain. This CDR3 has 13 amino acids. Trimming took 1 base from V and 5 from J, leaving 6 bases between them. The CDR3 DNA reads as TGTGCCAGCAGTTTAGTGCAGCACAATGAGCAGTTCTTC. Translation: CASSLVQHNEQFF.